What follows are 10 T cell receptor beta chains derived from one specimen sequenced in a study of T cell responses to AZD1222 COVID-19 vaccine. Sequencing was performed with immunoSEQ multiplex PCR; in TCRdb, only in-frame clones are kept and a portion is missing. Of tens of thousands of clones detected, roughly 90% appear once; the ten largest clones hold roughly 5.1%. Specimen: peripheral blood, collected 28 days after the second AZD1222 dose. The receptors come from an adult who received the AZD1222 COVID-19 vaccine.

The V gene is TRBV7-9, the J gene TRBJ1-2, with D tentatively TRBD1 (5 bases). Germline CDR1 and CDR2: SEHNR and FQNEAQ (reference sequence). V gave up 3 bases and J gave up 2 bases, with 25 bases separating them. The CDR3 totals 19 residues. For the CDR3, the DNA is TGTGCCAGCAGCTTTATTGCGGGGCCACTCCGGGCCTCCAACTATGGCTACACCTTC. Amino acids: CASSFIAGPLRASNYGYTF.

The V call is TRBV6-1, the J call TRBJ2-7; 14 bases line up with TRBD2. The CDR3 has 17 amino acids. Germline loops: CDR1 MNHNS, CDR2 SASEGT. With V trimmed by 4 bases and J by 7 bases, 12 bases remained unmatched. CDR3 sequence reads: CASSVILGTSGRGEQYF. For the CDR3, the DNA is TGTGCCAGCAGTGTCATACTCGGGACTAGCGGGAGAGGGGAGCAGTACTTC.

This CDR3 reads CATSDRWTSGSTDTQYF. The CDR3 bases are TGTGCCACCAGTGATCGCTGGACTAGCGGGAGCACAGATACGCAGTATTTT. The chain combines TRBV24-1 with TRBJ2-3, with 11 bases matching TRBD2. Germline V lookup: CDR1 KGHDR, CDR2 SFDVKD. V gave up 3 bases and J gave up 0 bases; unmatched junction bases: 4. The CDR3 has 17 residues.

The genes are TRBV29-1 and TRBJ1-1; D gene uncertain. With 1 base removed from V and 7 bases from J, the gap between germline ends came to 7 bases. Looked up from germline, CDR1 is SQVTM and CDR2 is ANQGSEA. The CDR3 covers 11 residues. The CDR3 nucleotides read TGCAGCGTTGAAGTAGGCAGTGAAGCTTTCTTT. This codes for CSVEVGSEAFF.

The chain links TRBV9 to TRBJ1-4; tentatively, D is TRBD1 (6 bases). Germline loops: CDR1 SGDLS, CDR2 YYNGEE. The CDR3 has 16 amino acids. Between the trimmed V and J ends, which lost 0 bases and 8 bases, there was a span of 17 bases. The CDR3 DNA sequence: TGTGCCAGCAGCGTAGAGGGAGGGGGGACCGAGGAAAAACTGTTTTTT. Translated: CASSVEGGGTEEKLFF.

The V call is TRBV24-1, the J call TRBJ1-4; no firm D call. This CDR3 spans 15 amino acids. V lost 9 bases and J lost 0, with 13 bases in between. CDR1 is KGHDR, CDR2 SFDVKD, per germline. The CDR3 is CATSDGRTTNEKLFF. The CDR3 DNA is TGTGCCACCTCCGACGGCAGAACAACTAATGAAAAACTGTTTTTT.

The chain is built from TRBV3-1 (or the pseudogene TRBV3-2) and TRBJ2-1; perhaps TRBD2 as D (5 bases). V was shortened by 4 bases and J by 0 bases, with 13 bases between the two germline ends. Germline V gene lookup returns CDR1 LGHDT and CDR2 YNNKEL (reference sequence). The CDR3 length is 16 residues. This CDR3 reads CASSPGGLISYNEQFF. CDR3 DNA sequence: TGTGCCAGCAGCCCCGGAGGCCTTATCTCCTACAATGAGCAGTTCTTC.

The chain uses TRBV6-9 and TRBJ2-5, with D perhaps TRBD1 or TRBD2 (5 bases each). This CDR3 contains 12 residues. V was trimmed by 9 bases and J by 4 bases, leaving 12 bases between them. Germline V lookup: CDR1 MNHGY, CDR2 SVAAGI. CDR3 sequence reads: CARTWDLETQYF. The CDR3 DNA is TGTGCCAGGACTTGGGACCTAGAGACCCAGTACTTC.

V is TRBV19 and J is TRBJ1-2; TRBD1 matches at 9 bases. The CDR3 is 14 residues long. Germline CDR1 reads LNHDA; CDR2 reads SQIVND (reference sequence). V dropped 4 bases and J dropped 13; count of bases not matched to a gene: 13. The CDR3: CASSRRDRALEGTF. As DNA, the CDR3 is TGTGCCAGTAGTAGACGGGACAGGGCGCTGGAGGGCACCTTC.

This rearrangement joins TRBV6-1 to TRBJ2-5, with D unresolved. Germline values: CDR1 MNHNS, CDR2 SASEGT. V shed 3 bases and J shed 5 bases, with 4 bases lying between them. This CDR3 comprises 11 residues. The DNA of the CDR3 is TGTGCCAGCAGTGATCGGGAGACCCAGTACTTC. This encodes CASSDRETQYF.